The rows below give T cell receptor beta chains drawn from one sample of a study of a mutant IDH1 vaccine in newly diagnosed glioma. Their antigens remain unidentified. Libraries were prepared by immunoSEQ multiplex PCR; TCRdb keeps only in-frame clonotypes and omits some of them. The sample has under 95,000 clones, more than 85% seen once. The sequencing here drew on PBMCs, taken from a glioma patient whose treatment included an IDH1 peptide vaccine. Receptors originate from a woman between 45 and 60 years old with glioma. CDR3s include the opening cysteine and the closing phenylalanine or tryptophan. D genes are given only for firm matches. Rows give clone size only sometimes, using once, few, many, or a class for an expanded clone.

D: NA; size: NA; V: TRBV5-1; J: TRBJ2-1; CDR3: CASSLGLLYNEQFF; DNA: TGCGCCAGCAGCTTGGGACTACTATACAATGAGCAGTTCTTC
D: TRBD2; size: NA; V: TRBV5-1; J: TRBJ2-1; CDR3: CASSPGLAGGRNEQFF; DNA: TGCGCCAGCAGCCCCGGACTAGCGGGAGGGCGGAATGAGCAGTTCTTC
D: NA; size: once; V: TRBV7-9; J: TRBJ2-7; CDR3: CASSEGTSSSYEQYF; DNA: TGTGCCAGCAGCGAAGGGACATCGAGCTCCTACGAGCAGTACTTC
D: NA; size: NA; V: TRBV27; J: TRBJ1-2; CDR3: CASSQGWGYTF; DNA: TGTGCCAGCAGCCAGGGGTGGGGCTACACCTTC
D: NA; size: NA; V: TRBV18; J: TRBJ2-5; CDR3: CASSPAWGETQYF; DNA: TGTGCCAGCTCACCTGCCTGGGGGGAGACCCAGTACTTC
D: NA; size: once; V: TRBV4-1; J: TRBJ1-3; CDR3: CASSQDSRSGNTIYF; DNA: TGCGCCAGCAGCCAAGATTCCCGGTCAGGAAACACCATATATTTT
D: NA; size: NA; V: TRBV4-1; J: TRBJ1-6; CDR3: CARWCSPLHF; DNA: TGCGCCAGGTGGTGTTCACCCCTCCACTTT
D: TRBD1; size: NA; V: TRBV6-1; J: TRBJ2-7; CDR3: CASSETGQLYREQYF; DNA: TGTGCCAGCAGTGAGACGGGACAGCTTTACCGCGAGCAGTACTTC
D: TRBD2; size: NA; V: TRBV28; J: TRBJ2-7; CDR3: CASSPGGGSYEQYF; DNA: TGTGCCAGCAGCCCCGGCGGGGGGTCTTACGAGCAGTACTTC
D: NA; size: NA; V: TRBV29-1; J: TRBJ1-3; CDR3: CSVEWPQSSGNTIYF; DNA: TGCAGCGTTGAATGGCCGCAGAGCTCTGGAAACACCATATATTTT
D: TRBD1; size: once; V: TRBV2; J: TRBJ2-7; CDR3: CASSEGAGRGYEQYF; DNA: TGTGCCAGCAGTGAAGGGGCTGGCAGGGGGTACGAGCAGTACTTC
D: NA; size: NA; V: TRBV28; J: TRBJ2-5; CDR3: CASRVGGPQGTQYF; DNA: TGTGCCAGCAGGGTGGGAGGACCTCAGGGGACCCAGTACTTC
D: NA; size: NA; V: TRBV29-1; J: TRBJ2-1; CDR3: CSVDSDGYNEQFF; DNA: TGCAGCGTTGATTCGGACGGCTACAATGAGCAGTTCTTC
D: NA; size: NA; V: TRBV28; J: TRBJ2-5; CDR3: CASSLPRDVETQYF; DNA: TGTGCCAGCAGTCTTCCCCGGGATGTGGAGACCCAGTACTTC
D: NA; size: NA; V: TRBV2; J: TRBJ1-5; CDR3: CASSKQGAQPQHF; DNA: TGTGCCAGCAGTAAACAGGGAGCTCAGCCCCAGCATTTT
D: NA; size: NA; V: TRBV5-1; J: TRBJ2-7; CDR3: CASSTGTHLTGSEQYF; DNA: TGCGCCAGCAGCACCGGGACACATCTTACTGGGAGCGAGCAGTACTTC
D: NA; size: NA; V: TRBV2; J: TRBJ2-6; CDR3: CATGRNPSGANVLAF; DNA: TGTGCCACCGGACGGAACCCCTCTGGGGCCAACGTCCTGGCTTTC
D: NA; size: NA; V: TRBV7-9; J: TRBJ1-5; CDR3: CASSDGNQPQHF; DNA: TGTGCCAGCTCGGACGGCAATCAGCCCCAGCATTTT
D: TRBD1; size: once; V: TRBV6-1; J: TRBJ1-2; CDR3: CATWRQGIYGYTF; DNA: TGTGCCACCTGGAGACAGGGAATTTATGGCTACACCTTC
D: TRBD2; size: NA; V: TRBV5-4; J: TRBJ2-7; CDR3: CASSLVDSGGYEQYF; DNA: TGTGCCAGCAGCTTGGTTGATAGCGGGGGCTACGAGCAGTACTTC
D: TRBD2; size: NA; V: TRBV5-1; J: TRBJ2-1; CDR3: CASSPSGLGLYNEQFF; DNA: TGCGCCAGCAGCCCGTCGGGACTAGGGTTGTACAATGAGCAGTTCTTC
D: NA; size: NA; V: TRBV9; J: TRBJ2-5; CDR3: CASTRGAGETQYF; DNA: TGTGCCAGCACCAGGGGCGCCGGGGAGACCCAGTACTTC
D: TRBD1; size: few; V: TRBV19; J: TRBJ2-5; CDR3: CASTPTGQGRSRDQYF; DNA: TGTGCCAGTACACCAACAGGACAGGGACGCTCGAGAGACCAGTACTTC
D: NA; size: few; V: TRBV28; J: TRBJ2-7; CDR3: CASSLSSPGNEQYF; DNA: TGTGCCAGCAGTTTGAGCAGCCCAGGGAACGAGCAGTACTTC
D: TRBD1; size: NA; V: TRBV27; J: TRBJ1-1; CDR3: CASRTGVTEAFF; DNA: TGTGCCAGCAGAACAGGGGTCACTGAAGCTTTCTTT
D: NA; size: NA; V: TRBV7-8; J: TRBJ2-7; CDR3: CASSPWTEPYEQYF; DNA: TGTGCCAGCAGCCCTTGGACAGAACCCTACGAGCAGTACTTC
D: TRBD2; size: NA; V: TRBV7-9; J: TRBJ2-1; CDR3: CASSLATSGVLGNEQFF; DNA: TGTGCCAGCAGCTTAGCGACTAGCGGGGTCCTGGGCAATGAGCAGTTCTTC
D: NA; size: NA; V: TRBV7-9; J: TRBJ2-3; CDR3: CASTFQPQGTSDTQYF; DNA: TGTGCCAGCACCTTTCAGCCCCAGGGTACCTCAGATACGCAGTATTTT
D: TRBD2; size: NA; V: TRBV9; J: TRBJ2-3; CDR3: CASSAQIAGAIDTQYF; DNA: TGTGCCAGCAGCGCCCAAATAGCGGGAGCCATAGATACGCAGTATTTT
D: NA; size: once; V: TRBV9; J: TRBJ2-1; CDR3: CASSLRGVDEQFF; DNA: TGTGCCAGCAGCCTCAGGGGGGTGGATGAGCAGTTCTTC
D: TRBD1; size: NA; V: TRBV7-8; J: TRBJ2-1; CDR3: CASRSGWDRVSYEQFF; DNA: TGTGCCAGCAGATCCGGCTGGGACAGGGTTTCATATGAGCAGTTCTTC
D: NA; size: NA; V: TRBV27; J: TRBJ1-2; CDR3: CASSLTTVADGYTF; DNA: TGTGCCAGCAGTTTAACGACAGTGGCCGACGGCTACACCTTC
D: TRBD1; size: NA; V: TRBV7-8; J: TRBJ2-7; CDR3: CASTLDRVGYEQYF; DNA: TGTGCCAGCACCCTGGACAGGGTCGGCTACGAGCAGTACTTC
D: NA; size: once; V: TRBV9; J: TRBJ2-1; CDR3: CASSRDSGYNEQFF; DNA: TGTGCCAGCAGCAGGGATTCGGGTTACAATGAGCAGTTCTTC
D: TRBD2; size: NA; V: TRBV5-1; J: TRBJ2-1; CDR3: CASSLGRERSYNEQFF; DNA: TGCGCCAGCAGCTTGGGGCGGGAGAGGTCCTACAATGAGCAGTTCTTC